The 24 T cell receptor beta chains in this list originate from one sample, sequenced in a study of T cells after yellow fever vaccination. TCRdb passed the 5' RACE reads through MiXCR, listing each CDR3 protein once. Counted here are around 300,000 distinct CDR3 sequences, 3.5% to 4.5% occurring once; the ten biggest clones make up roughly 19%. Source: PBMCs, taken 15 days after the yellow fever booster vaccination. The receptors were sampled from a man between 18 and 35 years old who received the YFV17D yellow fever vaccine.

The sample holds many counts of this clonotype. The rearrangement uses TRBV20-1 and TRBJ2-7, with 11 bases fitting TRBD1. V dropped 2 bases and J dropped 3; count of bases not matched to a gene: 12. The CDR3 length is 17 residues. CDR1 is DFQATT and CDR2 is SNEGSKA in the germline V gene (reference sequence). This CDR3 reads CSARRDRGNLLIYEQYV. The CDR3 DNA reads as TGCAGTGCTAGACGGGACAGGGGGAATCTACTTATCTACGAGCAGTACGTC.

This clonotype was seen only a few times. The V call is TRBV2, the J call TRBJ2-5, with 8 bases that match TRBD1. This CDR3 has 16 amino acids. The ends lost 6 bases at V and 0 bases at J; junction bases unmatched: 9. Germline V gives CDR1 SNHLY, CDR2 FYNNEI. CDR3 in DNA: TGTGCCAGCAGCCCTCCAGGGGGCCCTAACCAAGAGACCCAGTACTTC. Translation: CASSPPGGPNQETQYF.

This sequence joins TRBV18 and TRBJ2-1, with a weak D call TRBD2 (7 bases). V was pared by 4 bases and J by 6 bases, with 16 bases between. Germline V gene data show CDR1 as KGHSH and CDR2 as LQKENI. This CDR3 has 15 amino acids. The CDR3 region is CASSHGGPRFNEQFF. CDR3 DNA sequence: TGTGCCAGCTCACACGGGGGGCCTCGGTTCAATGAGCAGTTCTTC.

This clonotype was picked up a small number of times. This chain links TRBV7-2 with TRBJ1-5; no clear D gene. The CDR3 has 15 residues. Per germline, CDR1 SGHTA and CDR2 FQGNSA. Trimming shortened V by 2 bases and J by 0 bases, and 8 bases separated the two germline ends. CDR3 bases: TGTGCCAGCAGCTTAAGCACCCCTAGCAATCAGCCCCAGCATTTT. Its translation is CASSLSTPSNQPQHF.

This clonotype has more than one count but fewer than ten. The chain uses TRBV5-1 and TRBJ1-4; possibly TRBD1 for D (5 bases). This CDR3 spans 11 amino acids. Germline CDR1 and CDR2: SGHRS and YFSETQ. V shed 2 bases and J shed 12 bases, with 8 bases lying between them. CDR3 nucleotide sequence: TGCGCCAGCAGCTTAGAGGGGCAACTGTTTTTT. Protein sequence: CASSLEGQLFF.

This clonotype was seen a handful of times. This chain links TRBV4-2 with TRBJ2-5, with D perhaps being TRBD1 or TRBD2 (6 bases each). The V gene lost 0 bases and the J gene lost 4 bases, with 12 bases spanning the gap. Germline CDR1 and CDR2: LGHNA and YNFKEQ. CDR3 length: 15 residues. CDR3 sequence reads: CASSQEGGPGETQYF. The CDR3 bases are TGTGCCAGCAGCCAAGAAGGGGGGCCCGGAGAGACCCAGTACTTC.

In its sample, this clonotype was seen many times. This chain connects TRBV7-2 to TRBJ1-4, with D unclear. Germline lookup yields CDR1 SGHTA and CDR2 FQGNSA. Trimming removed 1 base at V and 2 bases at J, with 2 bases between. The CDR3 covers 13 residues. The CDR3: CASSLVTNEKLFF. The DNA of the CDR3 is TGTGCCAGCAGCTTAGTCACTAATGAAAAACTGTTTTTT.

The chain employs TRBV27 and TRBJ1-1; D is undetermined. CDR1 and CDR2 (germline): MNHEY, SMNVEV (reference sequence). The CDR3 has 14 amino acids. Deletions cut 4 bases from V and 2 bases from J, with 11 bases between. Here the CDR3 reads CASSSTKLNTEAFF. The CDR3 DNA is TGTGCCAGCAGTTCCACCAAGCTAAACACTGAAGCTTTCTTT.

This clonotype appeared many times. The rearrangement joins TRBV6-5 to TRBJ1-1, with D possibly matching TRBD1 (6 bases). The CDR3 runs 14 residues. Trimming left V 8 bases short and J 4 bases short, with 17 bases between. CDR1 and CDR2 from the germline V gene are MNHEY and SVGAGI. CDR3 residues: CASVEGGGGTEAFF. CDR3 coding DNA: TGTGCCAGCGTCGAAGGGGGTGGAGGCACTGAAGCTTTCTTT.

This sequence joins TRBV5-1 and TRBJ1-6; D may be TRBD1 (5 bases). The V end was cut by 4 bases, the J end by 6 bases, with 17 bases between. This CDR3 spans 16 amino acids. Germline assignment: CDR1 SGHRS and CDR2 YFSETQ. Here the CDR3 reads CASSPRAGRSNSPLHF. The DNA of the CDR3 is TGCGCCAGCAGCCCCCGGGCGGGGCGATCTAATTCACCCCTCCACTTT.

This clonotype was detected a few times. The chain employs TRBV18 and TRBJ1-1, with TRBD1 matching over 10 bases. V shed 5 bases and J 1 base; nucleotides not matched to a gene: 7. CDR3 size: 16 residues. Germline CDR1 KGHSH, CDR2 LQKENI. This chain's CDR3 is CASSKGQGMGNTEAFF. CDR3 nucleotides: TGTGCCAGCTCAAAGGGACAGGGGATGGGGAACACTGAAGCTTTCTTT.

This clonotype came up many times. The chain is built from TRBV20-1 and TRBJ1-1, with D perhaps matching TRBD1 (5 bases). Trimming removed 0 bases at V and 6 bases at J, with 11 bases between. CDR3 size: 13 residues. CDR1 and CDR2 (germline): DFQATT, SNEGSKA (reference sequence). CDR3 protein: CSARDGKGSEAFF. The CDR3 DNA sequence: TGCAGTGCTAGAGATGGGAAGGGGTCTGAAGCTTTCTTT.

At least ten counts were recorded for this clonotype. The CDR3 here is CATSRDSAGPRTEAFF. The CDR3 region has the DNA TGTGCCACCAGCAGAGATAGTGCGGGGCCGCGAACTGAAGCTTTCTTT. The chain employs TRBV15 and TRBJ1-1; D is possibly TRBD1 (5 bases). V lost 0 bases to trimming and J lost 5 bases, with 16 bases between them. Germline-derived CDR1 and CDR2 are LNHNV and YYDKDF (reference sequence). CDR3 length: 16 residues.

In its sample, this clonotype was seen many times. The V and J genes are TRBV10-3 and TRBJ2-7; D is undetermined. Germline CDR1 reads ENHRY; CDR2 reads SYGVKD. There are 14 residues in the CDR3. V was trimmed by 3 bases and J by 5 bases, leaving 14 bases between them. CDR3 region: CAISDLPLRDEQYF. The DNA of the CDR3 is TGTGCCATCAGTGACCTACCACTCCGGGACGAGCAGTACTTC.

In its sample, this clonotype was seen a few times. This sequence joins TRBV7-2 and TRBJ2-1; possible D gene TRBD1, 5 bases. The CDR3 runs to 15 residues. Trimming took off 2 bases at V and 8 bases at J, with 16 bases between the two ends. Germline V gene sequence: CDR1 SGHTA, CDR2 FQGNSA. In nucleotides, the CDR3 is TGTGCCAGCAGCTTAACCCTGCAGGGTAGGCATGAGCAGTTCTTC. It is translated as CASSLTLQGRHEQFF.

The sample holds many counts of this clonotype. The chain uses TRBV12-3 or TRBV12-4 and TRBJ2-7; 7 bases align to TRBD1. Losses at the gene ends were 5 bases for V and 5 bases for J; bases not matched to a gene: 12. The length of the CDR3 is 15 residues. CDR3 amino acids: CASSLGRQGVNEQYV. CDR3 bases: TGTGCCAGCAGTCTAGGGCGGCAGGGGGTAAACGAGCAGTACGTC.

This clonotype came up many times. The J gene is TRBJ2-1, the V gene TRBV4-3; the D gene is possibly TRBD2 (6 bases). Germline V gene lookup returns CDR1 LGHNA and CDR2 YSLEER. The V and J ends lost 2 bases and 2 bases respectively, with 13 bases between them. The CDR3 consists of 16 residues. This CDR3 reads CASSQNAGSAYNEQFF. As DNA, the CDR3 is TGCGCCAGCAGCCAAAATGCGGGGTCCGCCTACAATGAGCAGTTCTTC.

This clonotype was counted a few times. This chain joins TRBV4-3 and TRBJ1-5; D uncertain. The CDR3 runs to 13 residues. Trimming shortened V by 0 bases and J by 3 bases, and 3 bases separated the two germline ends. The germline V gene has CDR1 LGHNA and CDR2 YSLEER. In DNA form, the CDR3 reads TGCGCCAGCAGCCAAGACGCCAATCAGCCCCAGCATTTT. It translates to CASSQDANQPQHF.

The V call is TRBV6-6, the J call TRBJ2-1, with 9 bases matching TRBD1. This CDR3 spans 15 amino acids. V shed 5 bases, J shed 6 bases, and the junction held 8 bases outside the gene matches. Germline-derived CDR1 and CDR2 are MNHNY and SVGAGI (reference sequence). CDR3 region: CASSHRDRVSNEQFF. CDR3 DNA: TGTGCCAGCAGTCACCGGGACAGGGTTTCCAATGAGCAGTTCTTC.

This clonotype has ten or more counts. CDR3 DNA sequence: TGTGCCAGCAGTGAATATAAAGAGGAGCGGGGGCCCCCTCACCACTACAATGAGCAGTTCTTC. This translates into CASSEYKEERGPPHHYNEQFF. The chain is built from TRBV25-1 and TRBJ2-1; 8 bases are a match to TRBD2. Unmatched junction bases numbered 19, after V lost 0 bases and J lost 3 bases. Germline V gene sequence: CDR1 MGHDK, CDR2 SYGVNS. This CDR3 spans 21 amino acids.

This clonotype has a count of ten or more. V and J are TRBV18 and TRBJ2-1; TRBD1 might be the D (6 bases). Trimming cost V 8 bases and J 7 bases, with 12 bases left between them. This CDR3 spans 12 amino acids. Germline V gene lookup returns CDR1 KGHSH and CDR2 LQKENI. The CDR3 coding sequence is TGTGCCAGCAGCCCCACAGGGAATGAGCAGTTCTTC. This gives the protein CASSPTGNEQFF.

This clonotype was seen many times. The chain recombines TRBV20-1 with TRBJ2-3; 10 nucleotides line up with TRBD1. This CDR3 contains 16 residues. Unmatched junction bases numbered 9, after V lost 2 bases and J lost 4 bases. Germline lookup yields CDR1 DFQATT and CDR2 SNEGSKA (reference sequence). The CDR3 DNA reads TGCAGTGCTAGATCACTCCCGGGACAGGGGTCAGATACGCAGTATTTT. Translated, it gives CSARSLPGQGSDTQYF.

Many counts were recorded for this clonotype. The chain employs TRBV11-2 and TRBJ1-5, with no clear D. CDR1 SGHAT and CDR2 FQNNGV come from the germline V gene. The V end lost 3 bases, the J end lost 5 bases, and 14 bases lay between the germline ends. The CDR3 contains 15 residues. The CDR3 loop is CASSFKGLKDQPQHF. Written as DNA, the CDR3 is TGTGCCAGCAGCTTTAAAGGTCTGAAGGATCAGCCCCAGCATTTT.

The chain is built from TRBV7-8 and TRBJ2-7; TRBD1 is a possible D gene (6 bases). V was trimmed by 5 bases and J by 5 bases, leaving 16 bases between them. From germline, CDR1 is SGHVS and CDR2 FQNEAQ. The CDR3 is 14 residues long. CDR3 residues: CASSGPGQEDEQYV. The CDR3 region has the DNA TGTGCCAGCAGCGGCCCGGGACAAGAAGACGAGCAGTACGTC.